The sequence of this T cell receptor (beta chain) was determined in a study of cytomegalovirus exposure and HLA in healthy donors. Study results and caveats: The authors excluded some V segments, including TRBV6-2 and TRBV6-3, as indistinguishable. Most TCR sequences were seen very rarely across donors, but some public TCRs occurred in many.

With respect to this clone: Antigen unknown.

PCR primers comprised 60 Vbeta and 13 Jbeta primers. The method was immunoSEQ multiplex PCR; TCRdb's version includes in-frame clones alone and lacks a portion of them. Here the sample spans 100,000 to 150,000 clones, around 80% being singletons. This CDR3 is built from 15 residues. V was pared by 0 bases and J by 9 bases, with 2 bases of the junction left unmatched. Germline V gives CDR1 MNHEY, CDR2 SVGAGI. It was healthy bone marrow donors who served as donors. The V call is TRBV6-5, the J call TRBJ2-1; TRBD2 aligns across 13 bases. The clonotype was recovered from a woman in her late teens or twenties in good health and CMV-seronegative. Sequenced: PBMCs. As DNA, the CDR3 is TGTGCCAGCAGTTACTCCAGACTAGCGGGAGGTGAGCAGTTCTTC. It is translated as CASSYSRLAGGEQFF.